Shown below are 29 T cell receptor beta chains from a single sample sequenced in a study of blood T cell repertoires in COVID-19. The data were produced by immunoSEQ multiplex PCR, yet TCRdb's version contains in-frame clones alone and is incomplete. Of under 110,000 clones listed, about 90% were seen once; the top ten hold roughly 12%. The sequenced sample was peripheral blood. The receptors shown here come from a young woman with acute or convalescent COVID-19.

The rearrangement joins TRBV7-2 to TRBJ1-2, with TRBD1 matching 9 bases. The ends lost 5 bases at V and 4 bases at J; junction bases unmatched: 8. Looked up from germline, CDR1 is SGHTA and CDR2 is FQGNSA. This CDR3 region has 15 residues. The CDR3, as DNA: TGTGCCAGCAGCCAGACAGGGGGAAATTCCTATGGCTACACCTTC. Translating gives CASSQTGGNSYGYTF.

Only a few counts were recorded for this clone. The V gene is TRBV3-1 (or the pseudogene TRBV3-2), the J gene TRBJ1-1; the match to TRBD1 covers 12 bases. CDR1 is LGHDT, CDR2 YNNKEL, per germline (reference sequence). The CDR3 runs to 20 residues. V gave up 2 bases and J gave up 1 base; unmatched junction bases: 14. As DNA, the CDR3 is TGTGCCAGCAGCCAACCACTGGGACAGGGGGCGCTGAGGACGAACACTGAAGCTTTCTTT. It translates to CASSQPLGQGALRTNTEAFF.

The genes are TRBV6-5 and TRBJ1-2, with D unclear. Trimming left V 10 bases short and J 4 bases short, with 10 bases between. Germline values: CDR1 MNHEY, CDR2 SVGAGI. The length of the CDR3 is 11 residues. The CDR3 coding sequence is TGTGCCACTACTACCACCTATGGCTACACCTTC. Its translation: CATTTTYGYTF.

The genes are TRBV27 and TRBJ2-7; 9 nucleotides align to TRBD1. The CDR3 has 14 amino acids. V lost 4 bases to trimming and J lost 3 bases; unmatched junction nucleotides: 4. Germline assignment: CDR1 MNHEY and CDR2 SMNVEV (reference sequence). CDR3 nucleotide sequence: TGTGCCAGCAGTTACACGGGACAGGGCTACGAGCAGTACTTC. Its translation: CASSYTGQGYEQYF.

The chain has TRBV5-1 and TRBJ1-1, with a possible D match to TRBD1 (5 bases). The germline V and J ends were trimmed by 2 bases and 5 bases, with 13 bases remaining between them. This CDR3 region has 14 residues. Looked up from germline, CDR1 is SGHRS and CDR2 is YFSETQ. CDR3 DNA: TGCGCCAGCAGCTTTACGACGGGGGGAACTGAAGCTTTCTTT. Translating it yields CASSFTTGGTEAFF.

The sample holds a few counts of this clone. The gene calls are TRBV5-1 and TRBJ1-1; D is undetermined. Germline CDR1 SGHRS, CDR2 YFSETQ. The length of the CDR3 is 15 residues. Trimming left V 4 bases short and J 3 bases short, with 16 bases between. The DNA of the CDR3 is TGCGCCAGCAGCCAATTACCTGGAGGTGACACTGAAGCTTTCTTT. It translates to CASSQLPGGDTEAFF.

The rearrangement uses TRBV28 and TRBJ2-7, with a possible D match to TRBD2 (5 bases). This CDR3 spans 13 amino acids. Germline-derived CDR1 and CDR2 are MDHEN and SYDVKM. Deletions cut 5 bases from V and 12 bases from J, with 20 bases between. CDR3 region: CASSTPGSPLPYF. CDR3 in DNA: TGTGCCAGCAGTACTCCGGGATCTCCCCTACCGTACTTC.

The CDR3 coding sequence is TGTGCCTGGAGTGTAACTAGCGAGTACAATGAGCAGTTCTTC. It encodes CAWSVTSEYNEQFF. The chain combines TRBV30 with TRBJ2-1, with 7 bases that match TRBD2. The CDR3 totals 14 residues. Germline-derived CDR1 and CDR2 are GTSNPN and SVGIG (reference sequence). The junction had 3 bases not matched to a gene; V was cut back by 0 bases and J by 4 bases.

This chain uses TRBV7-3 with TRBJ1-1, with D possibly TRBD1 on 5 matching bases. The germline V and J ends were trimmed by 4 bases and 10 bases, with 16 bases remaining between them. Per germline, CDR1 SGHTA and CDR2 FQGTGA. There are 13 residues in the CDR3. This CDR3 reads CASSSRGAQGAFF. CDR3 sequence (DNA): TGTGCCAGCAGCTCCCGCGGGGCCCAGGGAGCTTTCTTT.

This clone was seen more than once but under ten times. The chain carries TRBV11-1 and TRBJ1-2; D possibly corresponds to TRBD1 (6 bases). The germline CDR1 and CDR2 sequences are SGHAT and FQDESV (reference sequence). CDR3 length equals 13 residues. The V end was cut by 5 bases, the J end by 1 base, with 8 bases between. In nucleotides, the CDR3 is TGTGCCAGCAGCCAGGACAGTAACTATGGCTACACCTTC. It specifies CASSQDSNYGYTF. The whole variable domain, remainder taken from reference TRBV11-1 and TRBJ1-2, is EAEVAQSPRYKITEKSQAVAFWCDPISGHATLYWYRQILGQGPELLVQFQDESVVDDSQLPKDRFSAERLKGVDSTLKIQPAELGDSAMYLCASSQDSNYGYTFGSGTRLTVV.

The CDR3: CASSPPNRGDTQYF. In DNA, the CDR3 is TGTGCCAGCTCACCGCCTAACAGGGGAGATACGCAGTATTTT. The genes are TRBV18 and TRBJ2-3; 7 bases map to TRBD1. Losses at the gene ends were 3 bases for V and 5 bases for J; bases not matched to a gene: 5. The V gene's germline CDR1 is KGHSH and CDR2 LQKENI. The CDR3 runs 14 residues.

The J gene is TRBJ2-3, the V gene TRBV6-6, with D unclear. Trimming left V 5 bases short and J 2 bases short, with 8 bases between. The germline CDR1 and CDR2 sequences are MNHNY and SVGAGI (reference sequence). The CDR3 has 13 amino acids. The CDR3 spells CASSPGFTDTQYF. CDR3 coding DNA: TGTGCCAGCAGTCCTGGCTTCACAGATACGCAGTATTTT.

The chain joins TRBV5-1 to TRBJ2-3; the match to TRBD2 covers 10 bases. Trimming removed 0 bases from V and 9 bases from J; junction bases left unmatched: 10. Germline lookup yields CDR1 SGHRS and CDR2 YFSETQ. The CDR3 is 16 residues long. CDR3 sequence: CASSLAGLAGVGTQYF. CDR3 sequence (DNA): TGCGCCAGCAGCTTGGCCGGGCTAGCGGGGGTAGGGACGCAGTATTTT.

The chain recombines TRBV20-1 with TRBJ2-3; D may be TRBD2 (5 bases). Trimming shortened V by 3 bases and J by 4 bases, and 11 bases separated the two germline ends. The CDR3 length is 13 residues. In germline, CDR1 is DFQATT, CDR2 SNEGSKA (reference sequence). CDR3 in DNA: TGCAGTGCTAGTGGGCTAGCCGCAGATACGCAGTATTTT. Residues: CSASGLAADTQYF.

The chain links TRBV6-1 to TRBJ1-3; D unresolved. The CDR3 is 13 amino acids. The V end was cut by 2 bases, the J end by 7 bases, with 9 bases between. CDR1 is MNHNS, CDR2 SASEGT, per germline. CDR3 protein: CASSETVPNTIYF. CDR3 coding DNA: TGTGCCAGCAGTGAAACAGTCCCCAACACCATATATTTT.

This clone was detected once. The genes are TRBV5-1 and TRBJ2-1, with 12 bases that match TRBD2. The CDR3 contains 16 residues. V trimming: 4 bases; J trimming: 8 bases; junction bases outside the gene matches: 10. Germline-derived CDR1 and CDR2 are SGHRS and YFSETQ. The CDR3 sequence: CASSTQLAGGPDEQFF. CDR3 DNA: TGCGCCAGCAGCACCCAACTAGCGGGGGGACCCGATGAGCAGTTCTTC.

V and J are TRBV19 and TRBJ2-2, with D perhaps matching TRBD1 (6 bases). The germline V gene encodes CDR1 LNHDA and CDR2 SQIVND (reference sequence). CDR3 size: 16 residues. V lost 4 bases, J lost 0 bases, and 12 bases lay in between. In nucleotides, the CDR3 is TGTGCCAGTAGTACAAACAGGGTACCGAACACCGGGGAGCTGTTTTTT. Translating gives CASSTNRVPNTGELFF.

The rearrangement joins TRBV7-9 to TRBJ1-2; 7 bases align to TRBD1. The CDR3 length is 17 residues. Looked up from germline, CDR1 is SEHNR and CDR2 is FQNEAQ (reference sequence). The junction had 17 bases not matched to a gene; V was cut back by 4 bases and J by 6 bases. The CDR3 reads CASSSIPNIQGKDGYTF. The DNA for the CDR3 is TGTGCCAGCAGCTCGATTCCCAATATACAGGGGAAAGATGGCTACACCTTC.

The chain is built from TRBV24-1 and TRBJ2-3, with 8 bases fitting TRBD2. V dropped 2 bases and J dropped 2; count of bases not matched to a gene: 2. CDR3 length equals 15 residues. Germline-derived CDR1 and CDR2 are KGHDR and SFDVKD. CDR3 in amino acids: CATSDSRGVTDTQYF. Written as DNA, the CDR3 is TGTGCCACCAGTGATTCGCGGGGGGTCACAGATACGCAGTATTTT.

This clone was picked up a small number of times. As DNA, the CDR3 is TGTGCCAGCAGTCCCGACTCCTGGAGCTCCTATAATTCACCCCTCCACTTT. It encodes CASSPDSWSSYNSPLHF. The chain is built from TRBV27 and TRBJ1-6; D is uncertain. The CDR3 contains 17 residues. Trimming pared 5 bases from V and 0 bases from J, leaving 14 bases between. Per the germline V gene, CDR1 is MNHEY and CDR2 is SMNVEV (reference sequence).

The V call is TRBV5-1, the J call TRBJ1-2, with unresolved D. The germline CDR1 and CDR2 sequences are SGHRS and YFSETQ. Trimming pared 4 bases from V and 0 bases from J, leaving 7 bases between. This CDR3 spans 13 amino acids. This chain's CDR3 is CASSPVPNYGYTF. The CDR3 nucleotides are TGCGCCAGCAGCCCAGTTCCTAACTATGGCTACACCTTC.

This clone was detected once. This chain links TRBV19 with TRBJ2-1, with 10 positions matching TRBD2. Germline V lookup: CDR1 LNHDA, CDR2 SQIVND (reference sequence). This CDR3 is built from 14 residues. Losses at the gene ends were 6 bases for V and 9 bases for J; bases not matched to a gene: 8. CDR3 amino acids: CASSRSGGVSEQFF. Here the CDR3 DNA reads TGTGCCAGTAGCCGGAGCGGGGGGGTCAGTGAGCAGTTCTTC.

The chain is built from TRBV30 and TRBJ1-2; perhaps TRBD1 as D (6 bases). The CDR3 runs 16 residues. Germline V gives CDR1 GTSNPN, CDR2 SVGIG (reference sequence). With 1 base removed from V and 4 bases from J, the gap between germline ends came to 19 bases. Here the CDR3 reads CAWSELGGDRVYGYTF. For the CDR3, the DNA is TGTGCCTGGAGTGAGCTAGGGGGGGATCGCGTCTATGGCTACACCTTC.

The genes are TRBV7-9 and TRBJ1-4; D perhaps matches TRBD1 (5 bases). The germline CDR1 and CDR2 sequences are SEHNR and FQNEAQ (reference sequence). CDR3 length equals 14 residues. V lost 5 bases and J lost 5, with 12 bases in between. The CDR3: CASSKGQQNEKLFF. CDR3 coding DNA: TGTGCCAGCAGCAAGGGGCAGCAGAATGAAAAACTGTTTTTT.

This clone appeared a single time. The chain couples TRBV30 to TRBJ1-1; D possibly corresponds to TRBD1 (5 bases). The CDR3 is 14 residues long. Germline CDR1 reads GTSNPN; CDR2 reads SVGIG (reference sequence). This CDR3 is CACRPGGRNTEAFF. The CDR3 DNA reads as TGTGCTTGCCGACCGGGGGGGAGGAACACTGAAGCTTTCTTT. The entire variable domain, with the rest obtained from reference TRBV30 and TRBJ1-1, is as follows: SQTIHQWPATLVQPVGSPLSLECTVEGTSNPNLYWYRQAAGRGLQLLFYSVGIGQISSEVPQNLSASRPQDRQFILSSKKLLLSDSGFYLCACRPGGRNTEAFFGQGTRLTVV.

The V gene is TRBV5-1, the J gene TRBJ1-1; the D is unclear. The CDR3 consists of 13 residues. V was shortened by 1 base and J by 6 bases, with 10 bases between the two germline ends. In germline, CDR1 is SGHRS, CDR2 YFSETQ. The CDR3 region has the DNA TGCGCCAGCAGCTTGCTTGAGGTCTCTGAAGCTTTCTTT. The encoded protein is CASSLLEVSEAFF.

This chain joins TRBV20-1 and TRBJ2-1; D perhaps matches TRBD2 (5 bases). CDR1 is DFQATT and CDR2 is SNEGSKA in the germline V gene (reference sequence). The CDR3 has 11 amino acids. The V gene lost 6 bases and the J gene lost 10 bases, with 13 bases spanning the gap. The DNA for the CDR3 is TGCAGTGCCTCGGACTGGAAGGAGCAGTTCTTC. Translating it yields CSASDWKEQFF.

This sequence joins TRBV2 and TRBJ1-6, with D perhaps TRBD1 (6 bases). V lost 7 bases and J lost 9, with 25 bases in between. This CDR3 has 17 residues. From germline, CDR1 is SNHLY and CDR2 FYNNEI. The CDR3 bases are TGTGCCAGCATTTTAAGAGACAGCCATCAAGGGGGTTCACCCCTCCACTTT. Its translation is CASILRDSHQGGSPLHF.

The chain links TRBV2 to TRBJ1-5; D possibly corresponds to TRBD1 (6 bases). From germline, CDR1 is SNHLY and CDR2 FYNNEI. With 8 bases removed from V and 7 bases from J, the gap between germline ends came to 15 bases. This CDR3 spans 13 amino acids. CDR3 sequence: CASSLGGEQPQHF. The CDR3, as DNA: TGTGCCAGCTCCTTAGGGGGGGAACAGCCCCAGCATTTT. The variable domain in full, with the rest retrieved from reference TRBV2 and TRBJ1-5, is EPEVTQTPSHQVTQMGQEVILRCVPISNHLYFYWYRQILGQKVEFLVSFYNNEISEKSEIFDDQFSVERPDGSNFTLKIRSTKLEDSAMYFCASSLGGEQPQHFGDGTRLSIL.